This T cell receptor (beta chain) comes out of a study of regulatory T cells in long-lasting Graves disease (dated by TCRdb to 2020 to 2023). Study-wide context: In the newly diagnosed Graves' disease group, patients had been taking antithyroid drugs for less than 3 months. Patients with persistent Graves' disease were compared with patients with newly diagnosed Graves' disease using TCR sequencing and RNA sequencing of peripheral blood. The study took place in China and was registered as a clinical trial. A total of approximately 35 samples underwent TCR sequencing: 13 from persistent and roughly 20 from newly diagnosed Graves' disease patients. Overall study outcomes, separate from this receptor: TRBV28, TRBJ1-2 and TRBJ2-5 were preferentially used in persistent disease, while TRBV20-1 and TRBJ2-1 were favored in newly diagnosed disease. The authors noted that the small sample size was a limitation that may lower accuracy. Sequencing and analysis were limited to the TCR beta chain. A larger number of public clonotypes was shared among persistent patients (approximately 2,500) than among newly diagnosed patients (approximately 1,000). Peripheral blood alone was examined, since thyroid tissue, which constituted the primary lesion, could not be accessed. Lower TCR Shannon entropy and fewer highly expanded clones were observed in persistent Graves' disease patients than in newly diagnosed patients, which suggested clonal expansion.

Note on this clonotype: Its antigen remains unidentified. Per-nucleotide qualities are absent, and no much larger clonotype sits a single base away.

The germline V gene encodes CDR1 MNHEY and CDR2 SMNVEV (reference sequence). The trim is 3 bases for V and 5 bases for J, with a gap of 14 bases between the germline ends. Reading from cysteine to phenylalanine, the CDR3 counts 14 amino acids. Only CDR3 DNA remains: 42 bases, in frame from the first base. Libraries were prepared through multiplex PCR. Sequencing instrument: Illumina HiSeq 4000. iRepertoire HTBI primers and Arm-PCR amplification of CDR3 regions were used to construct TCR beta libraries. Gel purification was performed on PCR products prior to sequencing. In the source study's methods: Gene usage analysis of CDR3 amino acid clonotypes relied on the roughly 64 TRBV and 14 TRBJ segments identified across samples. Filtered high-quality paired reads were merged into contigs using COPE and FqMerger. BLAST was used to align contigs to the IMGT TRBV, TRBD and TRBJ reference genes, and CDR3 was defined following IMGT. Highly expanded clones were defined as clonotypes with a frequency above 0.1%. Shannon entropy was used to measure repertoire diversity, and the Gini coefficient was used to measure V-J evenness. Public clonotypes were defined as clonotypes shared by more than one individual. TCRdb ran its own pipeline on the public reads, namely fastp trimming at Q25 and MiXCR clone calling, and kept in-frame beta chains. Identical CDR3 proteins give one entry, which carries the most common genes and DNA. Here the V and J calls rest on TCRdb's processing, not on the authors' analysis. For this sample the table gives roughly 440,000 distinct CDR3 sequences, of which about a sixth were detected only once. Less than 30% of the sample is in the top ten clones.

The sample's time point label, in plain terms: newly diagnosed GD, antithyroid drugs for less than 3 months. For both TCR sequencing and RNA sequencing, RNA was extracted from PBMCs using TRIzol. The diagnosis of Graves' disease was made according to American Thyroid Association guidelines. The patients came from an endocrinology department in Xi'an, China. Each patient gave about 8.1 milliliters of peripheral blood, collected in an EDTA anticoagulant tube. Ficoll Paque Plus density gradient separation was used to isolate PBMCs, and no further T cell sorting was performed. An Agilent 2100 Bioanalyzer and agarose gel were used to check RNA quality, and a NanoDrop 2000 was used to measure RNA concentration. These data were likewise used in another study, on T cells in Graves' hyperthyroidism and ophthalmopathy. The second study also describes: Stable Graves' hyperthyroidism was defined as the absence of progression to ophthalmopathy over 18 months of follow-up. Hyperthyroidism patients were newly diagnosed, with disease duration under 2 months, and aged 18 to 65 years. Any patient with an uncontrolled infection, another autoimmune disease, pregnancy or lactation was excluded. Clinical symptoms, serum thyroxine and TRAb, thyroid ultrasound, and orbital computed tomography formed the basis for the diagnoses. For the first round of RT-PCR on the TCR CDR3, the HTBI primer set was used together with the Qiagen OneStep RT-PCR kit. Most expanded thyroid clonotypes (frequency above 0.001) were also found in blood, which suggests that blood repertoires may mirror thyroid immune responses. A 13 V-J signature model separated ophthalmopathy from stable hyperthyroidism, with around 88% sensitivity and roughly 84% specificity in cross-validation and 80%/75% in testing. In validation, the model predicted progression to ophthalmopathy with 55% to 71% sensitivity and less than 75% specificity, a median of 6.5 months before onset. A discovery cohort of about 95 patients, approximately 45 with Graves' ophthalmopathy and 57 with stable Graves' hyperthyroidism, was used to find distinguishing TCR V-J signatures. Whether ophthalmopathy could be predicted prospectively was tested in an independent validation cohort made up of roughly 19 hyperthyroidism patients plus 17 patients who later progressed to ophthalmopathy. The 90 or so discovery patients were randomly split 7:3 into training and test sets. In addition, the study compared T-cell repertoires in thyroid tissue and in blood from several Graves' hyperthyroidism patients. Once sampling was done, hyperthyroidism patients were given methimazole at a starting dose of 30 mg daily, whereas ophthalmopathy patients were given high-dose intravenous methylprednisolone. A second multiplex PCR round built the libraries, followed by size selection and purification. The libraries were sequenced on an Illumina HiSeq2000 using paired-end 100 bp reads. Raw data were processed with SOAPnuke, discarding reads with adapters, uncalled bases, mean Phred below 15, or no exact constant-primer or identifier match. High-quality paired reads were merged using COPE v1.2.5, and each unique nucleotide sequence was defined as a clonotype. MiTCR v1.1 was used to align clonotypes to the IMGT TRBV, TRBD and TRBJ reference segments. Only V-J combinations with frequency above 0.0001, covering 99% to 99.2% of repertoires, were analysed. A TCS score was defined as the ratio of F50 (clonal expansion) to E x V (chaos), with BLOSUM62-based TCRdist applied between CDR3 peptides within each V-J. Welch's t-statistics and random forest reduced roughly 530 V-J features to 13, which were used in a naive Bayes classifier (R e1071). No statistical method was used to fix the sample size in advance, and group allocation was not hidden from the investigators. The paper reports TCR Vbeta CDR3 sequencing of 140 or so peripheral blood samples: around 41 ophthalmopathy, under 85 hyperthyroidism and around 17 progressor patients.

The origin of this receptor is a woman aged 18-30 years with Graves disease. Donor details come from another sample of the same person, matched by shared clones. The chain was built from TRBV27 and TRBJ2-7, with the D segment possibly TRBD1 or TRBD2, each aligning over 5 bases. The sequences come from peripheral blood mononuclear cells (PBMCs), collected at new diagnosis, from a patient treated with antithyroid drugs. CDR3 loop: CASSFFGGLDEQYF. The nucleotide sequence is given as TGTGCCAGCAGTTTTTTTGGGGGTCTGGACGAGCAGTACTTC.